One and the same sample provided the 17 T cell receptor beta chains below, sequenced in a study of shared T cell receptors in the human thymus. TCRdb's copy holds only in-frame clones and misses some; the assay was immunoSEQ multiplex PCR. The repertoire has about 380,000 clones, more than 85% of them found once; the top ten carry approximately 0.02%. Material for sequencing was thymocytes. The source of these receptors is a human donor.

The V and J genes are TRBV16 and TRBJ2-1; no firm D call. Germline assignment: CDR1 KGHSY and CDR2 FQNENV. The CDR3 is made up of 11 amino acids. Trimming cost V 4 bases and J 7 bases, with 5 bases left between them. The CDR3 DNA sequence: TGTGCCAGCAGCCCTTCGAATGAGCAGTTCTTC. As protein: CASSPSNEQFF.

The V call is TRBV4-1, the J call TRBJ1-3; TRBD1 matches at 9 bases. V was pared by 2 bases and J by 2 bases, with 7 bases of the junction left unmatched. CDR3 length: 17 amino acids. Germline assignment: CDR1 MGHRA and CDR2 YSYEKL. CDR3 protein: CASSQTGTGYTGNTIYF. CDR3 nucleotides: TGCGCCAGCAGCCAAACCGGGACAGGGTATACTGGAAACACCATATATTTT.

DNA for the CDR3: TGTGCCAGCAGTTCACCCATAGCCTTCACCACAGATACGCAGTATTTT. Protein sequence: CASSSPIAFTTDTQYF. J is TRBJ2-3 and V is TRBV28; D remains unclear. The CDR3 has 16 amino acids. V was clipped by 4 bases and J by 2 bases, with 16 bases between them. Germline CDR1 reads MDHEN; CDR2 reads SYDVKM.

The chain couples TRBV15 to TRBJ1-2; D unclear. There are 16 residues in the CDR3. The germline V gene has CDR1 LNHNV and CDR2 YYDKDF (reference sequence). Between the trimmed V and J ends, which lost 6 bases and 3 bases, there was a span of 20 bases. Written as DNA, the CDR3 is TGTGCCACCAGGAATATCGAGGAACCTCTGGACTATGGCTACACCTTC. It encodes CATRNIEEPLDYGYTF.

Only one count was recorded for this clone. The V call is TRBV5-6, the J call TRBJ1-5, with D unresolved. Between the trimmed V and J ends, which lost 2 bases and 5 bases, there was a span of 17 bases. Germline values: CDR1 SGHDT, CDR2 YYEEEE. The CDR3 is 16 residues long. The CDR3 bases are TGTGCCAGCAGCTTCCATCGACGGGTGGGGTATCAGCCCCAGCATTTT. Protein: CASSFHRRVGYQPQHF.

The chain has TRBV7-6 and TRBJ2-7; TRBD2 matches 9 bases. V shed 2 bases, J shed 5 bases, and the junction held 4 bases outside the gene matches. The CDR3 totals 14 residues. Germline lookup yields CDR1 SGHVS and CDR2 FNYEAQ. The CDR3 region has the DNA TGTGCCAGCAGCTTACAGGCGGGAGGGCACGAGCAGTACTTC. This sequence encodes CASSLQAGGHEQYF. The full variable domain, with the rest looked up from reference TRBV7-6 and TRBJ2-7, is GAGVSQSPRYKVTKRGQDVALRCDPISGHVSLYWYRQALGQGPEFLTYFNYEAQQDKSGLPNDRFSAERPEGSISTLTIQRTEQRDSAMYRCASSLQAGGHEQYFGPGTRLTVT.

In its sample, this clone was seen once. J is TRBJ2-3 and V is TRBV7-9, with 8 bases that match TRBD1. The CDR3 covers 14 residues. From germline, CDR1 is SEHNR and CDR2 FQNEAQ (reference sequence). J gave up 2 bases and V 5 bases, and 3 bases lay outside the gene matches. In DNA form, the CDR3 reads TGTGCCAGCAGCCTGGGACAGGTCACAGATACGCAGTATTTT. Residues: CASSLGQVTDTQYF.

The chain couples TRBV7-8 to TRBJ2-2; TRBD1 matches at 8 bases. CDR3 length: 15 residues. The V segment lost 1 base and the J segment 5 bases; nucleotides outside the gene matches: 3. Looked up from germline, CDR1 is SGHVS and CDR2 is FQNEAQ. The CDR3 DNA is TGTGCCAGCAGCTTAGAACAGGGGGTGACCGGGGAGCTGTTTTTT. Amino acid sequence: CASSLEQGVTGELFF.

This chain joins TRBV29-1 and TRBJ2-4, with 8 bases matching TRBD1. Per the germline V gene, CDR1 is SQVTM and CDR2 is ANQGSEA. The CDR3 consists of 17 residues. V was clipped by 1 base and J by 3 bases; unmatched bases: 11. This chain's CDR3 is CSVEVSIPGQGKNIQYF. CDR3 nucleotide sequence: TGCAGCGTTGAAGTCTCTATCCCAGGACAGGGCAAAAACATTCAGTACTTC.

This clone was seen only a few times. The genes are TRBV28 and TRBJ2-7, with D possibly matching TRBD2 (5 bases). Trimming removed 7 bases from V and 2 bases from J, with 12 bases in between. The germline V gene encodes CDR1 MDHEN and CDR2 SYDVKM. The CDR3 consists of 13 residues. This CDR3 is CASTPISAYEQYF. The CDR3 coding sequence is TGTGCCAGCACCCCCATTAGCGCCTACGAGCAGTACTTC.

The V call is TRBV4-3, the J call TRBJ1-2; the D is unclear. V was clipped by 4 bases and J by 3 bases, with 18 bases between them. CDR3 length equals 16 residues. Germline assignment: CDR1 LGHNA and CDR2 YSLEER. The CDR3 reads CASSPNRAPYDYGYTF. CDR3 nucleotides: TGCGCCAGCAGCCCCAATAGGGCCCCCTACGACTATGGCTACACCTTC.

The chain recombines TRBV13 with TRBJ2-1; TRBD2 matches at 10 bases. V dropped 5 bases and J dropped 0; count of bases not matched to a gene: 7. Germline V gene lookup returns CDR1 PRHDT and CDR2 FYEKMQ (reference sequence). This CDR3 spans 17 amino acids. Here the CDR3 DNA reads TGTGCCAGCAGCGGCCGATCTAGCGGGAGCTCCTACAATGAGCAGTTCTTC. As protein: CASSGRSSGSSYNEQFF. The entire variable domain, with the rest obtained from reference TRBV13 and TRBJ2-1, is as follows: AAGVIQSPRHLIKEKRETATLKCYPIPRHDTVYWYQQGPGQDPQFLISFYEKMQSDKGSIPDRFSAQQFSDYHSELNMSSLELGDSALYFCASSGRSSGSSYNEQFFGPGTRLTVL.

CDR3 residues: CASSLQKPSTDTQYF. The CDR3 nucleotides read TGTGCCAGCAGTCTGCAGAAACCTAGCACAGATACGCAGTATTTT. V gene TRBV28 combines with J gene TRBJ2-3; D unresolved. The CDR3 spans 15 residues. Germline assignment: CDR1 MDHEN and CDR2 SYDVKM. Trimming pared 5 bases from V and 0 bases from J, leaving 12 bases between.

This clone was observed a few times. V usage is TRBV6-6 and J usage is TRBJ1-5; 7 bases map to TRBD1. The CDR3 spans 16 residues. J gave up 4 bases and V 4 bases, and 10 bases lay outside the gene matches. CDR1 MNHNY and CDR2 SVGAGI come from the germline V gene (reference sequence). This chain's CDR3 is CASSCLQGGRNQPQHF. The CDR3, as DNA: TGTGCCAGCAGTTGCCTGCAGGGGGGCAGGAATCAGCCCCAGCATTTT.

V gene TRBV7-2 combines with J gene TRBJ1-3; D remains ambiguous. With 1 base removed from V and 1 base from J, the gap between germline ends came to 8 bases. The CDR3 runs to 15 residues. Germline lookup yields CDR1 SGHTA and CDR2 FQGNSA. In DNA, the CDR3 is TGTGCCAGCAGCTTAGTTGTGGGGTCTGGAAACACCATATATTTT. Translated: CASSLVVGSGNTIYF.

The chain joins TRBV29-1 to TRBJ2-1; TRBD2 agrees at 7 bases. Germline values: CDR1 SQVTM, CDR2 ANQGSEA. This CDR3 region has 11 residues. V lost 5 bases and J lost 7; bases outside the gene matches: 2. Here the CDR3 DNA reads TGCAGCGTTAAAGCGGGAAATGAGCAGTTCTTC. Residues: CSVKAGNEQFF.

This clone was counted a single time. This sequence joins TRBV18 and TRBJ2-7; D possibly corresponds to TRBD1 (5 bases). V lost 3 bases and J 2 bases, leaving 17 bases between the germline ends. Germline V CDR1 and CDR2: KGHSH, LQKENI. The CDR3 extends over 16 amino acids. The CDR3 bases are TGTGCCAGCTCACCTGGACAAGTTCATAACACCTACGAGCAGTACTTC. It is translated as CASSPGQVHNTYEQYF.